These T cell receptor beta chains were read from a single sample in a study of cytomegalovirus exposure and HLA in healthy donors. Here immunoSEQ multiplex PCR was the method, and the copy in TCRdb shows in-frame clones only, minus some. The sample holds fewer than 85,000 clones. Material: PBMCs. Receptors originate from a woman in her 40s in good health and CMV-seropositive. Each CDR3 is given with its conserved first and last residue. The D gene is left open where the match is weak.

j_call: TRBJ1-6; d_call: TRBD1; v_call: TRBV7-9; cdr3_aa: CASSLAGTGGQLGSPLHF; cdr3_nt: TGTGCCAGCAGCTTAGCTGGGACAGGGGGGCAGCTAGGGTCACCCCTCCACTTT
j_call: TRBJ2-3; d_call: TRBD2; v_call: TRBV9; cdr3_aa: CASSVREGRRGVNTDTQYF; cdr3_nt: TGTGCCAGCAGCGTCCGGGAGGGCCGACGCGGTGTGAACACAGATACGCAGTATTTT
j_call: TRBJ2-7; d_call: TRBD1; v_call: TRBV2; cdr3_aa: CASKTGQGQGYEQYF; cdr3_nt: TGTGCCAGCAAAACGGGACAGGGGCAGGGGTACGAGCAGTACTTC
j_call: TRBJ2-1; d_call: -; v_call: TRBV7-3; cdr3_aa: CASSLGGKGGQFF; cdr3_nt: TGTGCCAGCAGCTTAGGAGGGAAGGGTGGGCAGTTCTTC
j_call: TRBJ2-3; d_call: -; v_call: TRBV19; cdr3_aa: CATGRQPTSTDTQYF; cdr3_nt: TGTGCCACAGGGAGGCAGCCAACTAGCACAGATACGCAGTATTTT
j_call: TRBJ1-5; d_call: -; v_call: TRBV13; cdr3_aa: CASSLGVGGNSNQPQHF; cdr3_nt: TGTGCCAGCAGCTTAGGGGTAGGCGGGAATAGCAATCAGCCCCAGCATTTT
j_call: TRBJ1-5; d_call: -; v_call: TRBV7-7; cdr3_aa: CASSLQGRAWSNQPQHF; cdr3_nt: TGTGCCAGCAGCTTACAAGGCAGGGCATGGAGCAATCAGCCCCAGCATTTT
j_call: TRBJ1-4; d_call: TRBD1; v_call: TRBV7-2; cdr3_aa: CASSSPDRLAEKLFF; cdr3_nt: TGTGCCAGCAGCTCGCCGGACAGGCTGGCGGAAAAACTGTTTTTT
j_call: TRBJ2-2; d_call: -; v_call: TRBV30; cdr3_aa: CAWNLRESDTGELFF; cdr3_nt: TGTGCCTGGAATCTACGGGAGTCTGACACCGGGGAGCTGTTTTTT
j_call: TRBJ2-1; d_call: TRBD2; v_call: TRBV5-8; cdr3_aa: CASILAGGPNEQFF; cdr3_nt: TGTGCCAGCATCCTAGCGGGGGGGCCCAATGAGCAGTTCTTC
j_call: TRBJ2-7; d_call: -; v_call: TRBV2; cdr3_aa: CASSEGQLNTYEQYF; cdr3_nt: TGTGCCAGCAGTGAAGGACAGCTTAATACCTACGAGCAGTACTTC
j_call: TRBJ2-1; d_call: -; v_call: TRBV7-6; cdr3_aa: CASSLAKERQTIF; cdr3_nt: TGTGCCAGCAGCTTAGCTAAGGAGCGCCAGACGATCTTC
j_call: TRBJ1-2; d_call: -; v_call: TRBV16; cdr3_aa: CASSQPLQGNYGYTF; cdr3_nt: TGTGCCAGCAGCCAACCACTACAGGGAAACTATGGCTACACCTTC
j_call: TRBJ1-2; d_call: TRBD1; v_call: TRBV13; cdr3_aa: CACRGPANYGYTF; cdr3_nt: TGTGCCTGCAGGGGGCCAGCTAACTATGGCTACACCTTC
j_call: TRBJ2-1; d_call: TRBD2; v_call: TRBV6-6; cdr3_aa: CASSTRGAGVYNEQFF; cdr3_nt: TGTGCCAGCAGTACCCGGGGAGCGGGGGTATACAATGAGCAGTTCTTC
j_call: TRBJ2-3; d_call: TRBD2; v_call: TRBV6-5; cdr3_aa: CASTSGGPDTQYF; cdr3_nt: TGTGCCAGCACCTCGGGGGGACCAGATACGCAGTATTTT
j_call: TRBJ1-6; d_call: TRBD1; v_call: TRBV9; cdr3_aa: CASSGGDRDYSPLHF; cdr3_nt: TGTGCCAGCAGCGGCGGGGACAGAGACTATTCACCCCTCCACTTT
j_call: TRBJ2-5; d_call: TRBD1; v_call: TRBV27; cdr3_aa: CASSPYTGTGLETQYF; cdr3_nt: TGTGCCAGCAGTCCATATACCGGGACAGGGCTAGAGACCCAGTACTTC
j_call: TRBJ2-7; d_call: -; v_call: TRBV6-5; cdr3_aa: CASSRRLQLWYEQYF; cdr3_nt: TGTGCCAGCAGTCGACGACTTCAGCTTTGGTACGAGCAGTACTTC
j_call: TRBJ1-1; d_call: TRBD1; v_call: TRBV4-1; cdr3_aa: CASSQVIGTANTEAFF; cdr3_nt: TGCGCCAGCAGCCAAGTCATCGGGACAGCGAACACTGAAGCTTTCTTT
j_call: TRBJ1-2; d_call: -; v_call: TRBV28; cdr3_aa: CASSLTLNTVYRGYTF; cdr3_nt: TGTGCCAGCAGTTTAACCTTGAATACGGTGTACCGTGGCTACACCTTC
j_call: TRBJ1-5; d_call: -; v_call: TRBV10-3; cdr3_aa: CAINRGGRNQPQHF; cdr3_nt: TGTGCCATCAACCGGGGGGGGCGGAATCAGCCCCAGCATTTT
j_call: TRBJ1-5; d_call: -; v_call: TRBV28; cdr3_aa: CASSTSVMNGDQPQHF; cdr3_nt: TGTGCCAGCAGTACTTCTGTTATGAACGGGGATCAGCCCCAGCATTTT
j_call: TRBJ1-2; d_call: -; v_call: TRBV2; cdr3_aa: CASSEYNLFVHGYTF; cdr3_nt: TGTGCCAGCAGTGAGTACAATTTATTCGTCCATGGCTACACCTTC
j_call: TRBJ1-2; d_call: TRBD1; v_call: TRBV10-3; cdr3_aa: CAISDSAGTGEGYTF; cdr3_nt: TGTGCCATCAGTGATTCGGCCGGGACAGGGGAAGGCTACACCTTC
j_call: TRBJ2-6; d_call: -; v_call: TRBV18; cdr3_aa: CASSPRGSFSGANVLTF; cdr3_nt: TGTGCCAGCTCACCACGGGGCTCTTTCTCTGGGGCCAACGTCCTGACTTTC
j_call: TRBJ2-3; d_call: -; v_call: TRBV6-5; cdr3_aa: CASSYRDGTTDTQYF; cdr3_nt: TGTGCCAGCAGTTACAGGGACGGGACTACAGATACGCAGTATTTT
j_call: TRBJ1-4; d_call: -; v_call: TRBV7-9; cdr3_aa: CASSPVLDRNEKLFF; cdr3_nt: TGTGCCAGCAGCCCCGTCCTAGACCGGAATGAAAAACTGTTTTTT
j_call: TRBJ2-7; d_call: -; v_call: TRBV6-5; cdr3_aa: CASSGVEGSYEQYF; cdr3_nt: TGTGCCAGCAGTGGGGTGGAGGGGTCCTACGAGCAGTACTTC
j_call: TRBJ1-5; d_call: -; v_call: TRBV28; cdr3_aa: CASRYEDRPQHF; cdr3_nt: TGTGCCAGCAGATACGAGGACAGGCCCCAGCATTTT
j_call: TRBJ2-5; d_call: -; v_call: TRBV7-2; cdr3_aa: CASSRSVETQYF; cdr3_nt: TGTGCCAGCAGCCGTTCCGTAGAGACCCAGTACTTC